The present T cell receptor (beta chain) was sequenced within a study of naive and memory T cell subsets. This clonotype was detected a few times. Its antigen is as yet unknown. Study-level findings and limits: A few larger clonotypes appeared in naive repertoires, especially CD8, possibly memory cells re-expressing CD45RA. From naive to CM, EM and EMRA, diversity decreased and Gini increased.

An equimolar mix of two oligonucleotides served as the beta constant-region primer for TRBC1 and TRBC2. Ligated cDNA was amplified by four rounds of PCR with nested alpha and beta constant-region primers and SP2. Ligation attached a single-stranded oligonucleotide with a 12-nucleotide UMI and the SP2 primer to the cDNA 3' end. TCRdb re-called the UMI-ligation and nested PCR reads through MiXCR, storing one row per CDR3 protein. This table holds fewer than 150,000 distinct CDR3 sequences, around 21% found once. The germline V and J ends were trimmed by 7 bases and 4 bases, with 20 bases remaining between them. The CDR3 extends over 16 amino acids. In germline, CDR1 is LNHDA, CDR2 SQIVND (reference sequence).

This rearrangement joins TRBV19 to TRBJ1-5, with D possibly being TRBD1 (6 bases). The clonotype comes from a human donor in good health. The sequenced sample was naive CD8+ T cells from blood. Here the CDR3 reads CASKSLTGNRNQPQHF. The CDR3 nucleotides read TGTGCCAGTAAGAGCCTCACAGGGAATCGTAATCAGCCCCAGCATTTT.